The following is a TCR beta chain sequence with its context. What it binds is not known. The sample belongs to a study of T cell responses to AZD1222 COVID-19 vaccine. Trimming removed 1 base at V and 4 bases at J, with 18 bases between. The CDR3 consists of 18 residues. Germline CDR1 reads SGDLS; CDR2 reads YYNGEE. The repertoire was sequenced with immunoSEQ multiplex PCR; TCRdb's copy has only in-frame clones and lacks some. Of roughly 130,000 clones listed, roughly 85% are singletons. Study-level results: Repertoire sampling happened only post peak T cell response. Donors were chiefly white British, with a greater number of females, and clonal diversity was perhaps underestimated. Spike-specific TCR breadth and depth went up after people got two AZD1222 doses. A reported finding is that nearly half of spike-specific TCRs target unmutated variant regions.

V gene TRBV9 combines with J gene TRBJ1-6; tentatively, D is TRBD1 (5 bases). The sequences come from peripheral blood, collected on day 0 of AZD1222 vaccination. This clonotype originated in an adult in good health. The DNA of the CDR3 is TGTGCCAGCAGCGTAAATGAGGGCTATGGGACGTATAATTCACCCCTCCACTTT. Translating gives CASSVNEGYGTYNSPLHF.